This T cell receptor beta chain came from a study of Graves' ophthalmopathy and Graves' hyperthyroidism. Newly diagnosed hyperthyroidism donors, aged 18 to 65, duration under 2 months. Other autoimmune diseases, uncontrolled infections, pregnancy or lactation excluded patients from enrollment. General study results and limits: Ophthalmopathy progression was predicted with about 71% sensitivity and approximately 72% specificity. Clonotypes were expanded in thyroid at above 0.001 frequency, and most also appeared in blood.

Using RNA transcripts, the TCR beta CDR3 regions were amplified. The library came from an HTBI-primed first-round RT-PCR and a second-round multiplex PCR. TCRdb re-analysed the multiplex PCR reads in MiXCR, keeping a single row per CDR3 protein. This table has around 590,000 distinct CDR3 sequences, 35% to 40% appearing once. With regard to this clonotype: Its matching antigen is unknown.

Specimen: peripheral blood or thyroid tissue (not recorded which). The source is an adult man with Graves' hyperthyroidism.

The CDR3 coding sequence is TGCAGTGCTGAGTCTCTCCTAGCGGGGGACCCAGATACGCAGTATTTT. Translating gives CSAESLLAGDPDTQYF. The V and J genes are TRBV20-1 and TRBJ2-3; 10 bases are shared with TRBD2. The trim removed 5 bases at V and 4 bases at J, leaving 12 bases unmatched. This CDR3 has 16 residues. Germline V gene data show CDR1 as DFQATT and CDR2 as SNEGSKA (reference sequence).